These 4 T cell receptor beta chains share one sample of origin, sequenced in a study of T-cell memory formation after mild COVID-19 (dated by TCRdb to the early 2020s). Receptors were amplified or captured by 5' RACE. Sequencing instrument: Illumina NovaSeq 6000. TCRdb reprocessed the public reads (quality trimming at Q25 with fastp, clone calling with MiXCR) and kept in-frame beta chains. Rows are unified per CDR3 protein, each entry keeping the most common DNA and genes. The sample table records 450,000 to 650,000 distinct CDR3 sequences; roughly 17% of these occur just once. The top ten clonotypes cover approximately 12% of the sample. Input material: PBMCs or a T cell subset sorted from them (not recorded which). The receptors were gathered from an adult woman who had mild COVID-19 (a few samples of this study predate the infection). The sample titles of this study are shuffled in the database, so cell type and time point are left out; the donor was told from shared clones.

V and J are TRBV5-1 and TRBJ1-4; 8 bases match TRBD1. The CDR3 contains 16 residues. V gave up 4 bases and J gave up 4 bases; unmatched junction bases: 9. The germline V gene has CDR1 SGHRS and CDR2 YFSETQ. CDR3 DNA sequence: TGCGCCAGCAGCCTAGGGACAGGTGTGGTTAATGAAAAACTGTTTTTT. Translating gives CASSLGTGVVNEKLFF.

The chain uses TRBV6-2 or TRBV6-3 and TRBJ2-7; D is perhaps TRBD2 (6 bases). Germline CDR1 and CDR2: MNHEY and SVGEGT. There are 15 residues in the CDR3. Trimming cost V 5 bases and J 4 bases, with 18 bases left between them. CDR3 sequence reads: CASSGVRRAGYEQYF. DNA for the CDR3: TGTGCCAGCAGTGGGGTCCGGAGGGCCGGATACGAGCAGTACTTC.

The chain recombines TRBV20-1 with TRBJ1-1; D is unclear. Germline CDR1 is DFQATT and CDR2 is SNEGSKA (reference sequence). The CDR3 length is 13 residues. Deletions cut 3 bases from V and 1 base from J, with 9 bases between. For the CDR3, the DNA is TGCAGTGCTAGTGGTGCGGGGAACACTGAAGCTTTCTTT. Translated: CSASGAGNTEAFF.

This clonotype came up many times. The chain carries TRBV5-1 and TRBJ2-3, with D possibly being TRBD2 (6 bases). V shed 7 bases and J shed 3 bases, with 15 bases lying between them. CDR1 and CDR2 (germline): SGHRS, YFSETQ. This CDR3 comprises 14 residues. CDR3 region: CASFGGDATDTQYF. CDR3 sequence (DNA): TGCGCCAGCTTTGGCGGGGATGCGACAGATACGCAGTATTTT.